Below, 23 T cell receptor beta chains from the same sample are listed, as sequenced in a study of CD8+ T cells in alopecia areata. Indicated treatment: oral pan-JAK inhibitor, 5-10 mg twice daily. Sequencing templates came from extracted RNA that was reverse transcribed into cDNA. TCRdb keeps only in-frame clones here, not all; method: immunoSEQ multiplex PCR. The sample lists roughly 120,000 clones; about 54% were seen once. The starting material was CD8+ T cells sorted from blood, obtained at week 4, from a patient treated with tofacitinib. The receptors derive from a human donor with alopecia areata.

V and J are TRBV4-1 and TRBJ2-5; the D call may be TRBD1 or TRBD2 (6 bases each). From germline, CDR1 is MGHRA and CDR2 YSYEKL. CDR3 length: 18 residues. V was cut by 1 base and J by 5 bases, with 23 bases left in between. CDR3 nucleotide sequence: TGCGCCAGCAGCCAAGCGGTTCCTCCGGGGGCAAAGGAGGAGACCCAGTACTTC. Its protein product is CASSQAVPPGAKEETQYF.

This clone was seen a few times. The CDR3 DNA reads as TGTGCCAGTAGTACCCTGGACAATGAGCAGTTCTTC. Its protein is CASSTLDNEQFF. This sequence joins TRBV19 and TRBJ2-1; no clear D. V was cut by 4 bases and J by 5 bases, with 6 bases left in between. The CDR3 spans 12 residues. CDR1 and CDR2 from the germline V gene are LNHDA and SQIVND (reference sequence).

This clone was seen more than once but under ten times. J is TRBJ2-1 and V is TRBV5-1; 10 nucleotides align to TRBD2. V was pared by 2 bases and J by 8 bases, with 10 bases of the junction left unmatched. CDR1 and CDR2 from the germline V gene are SGHRS and YFSETQ. CDR3 length equals 16 residues. Here the CDR3 DNA reads TGCGCCAGCAGCTTTACAGCGGGGGGGCCTATCTATGAGCAGTTCTTC. This translates into CASSFTAGGPIYEQFF.

The rearrangement links TRBV7-9 to TRBJ2-7; D possibly uses TRBD1 or TRBD2 (5 bases each). Germline V gives CDR1 SEHNR, CDR2 FQNEAQ (reference sequence). The CDR3 runs 16 residues. V gave up 5 bases and J gave up 0 bases, with 17 bases separating them. The CDR3, as DNA: TGTGCCAGCAGCGTCGCCGGGGCTGAGCGCTCCTACGAGCAGTACTTC. This sequence encodes CASSVAGAERSYEQYF.

This clone occurred a few times. The J gene is TRBJ1-5, the V gene TRBV19; D might be TRBD1 (5 bases). The V and J ends lost 4 bases and 4 bases respectively, with 8 bases between them. Germline CDR1 reads LNHDA; CDR2 reads SQIVND (reference sequence). CDR3 size: 13 residues. CDR3 in DNA: TGTGCCAGTAGTAGGGGGGGGAATCAGCCCCAGCATTTT. Its protein is CASSRGGNQPQHF.

Points on this clone: Distinct nucleotide sequences in the sample also encode this CDR3. V gene TRBV4-3 combines with J gene TRBJ2-7; D may match TRBD1 or TRBD2 (5 bases each). The V end lost 3 bases, the J end lost 0 bases, and 6 bases lay between the germline ends. Germline loops: CDR1 LGHNA, CDR2 YSLEER. The CDR3 length is 13 residues. In nucleotides, the CDR3 is TGCGCCAGCAGCCAGGGGGTCTCCTACGAGCAGTACTTC. This translates into CASSQGVSYEQYF.

This clone was observed a handful of times. The J gene is TRBJ1-4, the V gene TRBV29-1; D remains ambiguous. The V end was cut by 0 bases, the J end by 12 bases, with 17 bases between. This CDR3 spans 14 amino acids. Germline V gives CDR1 SQVTM, CDR2 ANQGSEA. CDR3: CSVEERLGRAELFF. CDR3 nucleotide sequence: TGCAGCGTTGAAGAAAGGCTAGGTCGGGCGGAACTGTTTTTT.

The rearrangement uses TRBV9 and TRBJ2-1; D possibly uses TRBD1 or TRBD2 (5 bases each). Germline V lookup: CDR1 SGDLS, CDR2 YYNGEE. Deletions cut 4 bases from V and 4 bases from J, with 18 bases between. The CDR3 is 16 amino acids. CDR3: CASSRTVGDTYNEQFF. The DNA of the CDR3 is TGTGCCAGCAGCCGCACTGTGGGGGATACATACAATGAGCAGTTCTTC.

The chain couples TRBV30 to TRBJ1-2; perhaps TRBD1 as D (5 bases). The germline V gene has CDR1 GTSNPN and CDR2 SVGIG (reference sequence). CDR3 length equals 10 residues. Trimming pared 5 bases from V and 13 bases from J, leaving 14 bases between. The CDR3 nucleotides are TGTGCCTGGTCTCCTGGGGGGTTCACCTTC. This gives the protein CAWSPGGFTF.

The count of this clone is one. The chain combines TRBV5-6 with TRBJ1-5; no clear D gene. CDR1 is SGHDT and CDR2 is YYEEEE in the germline V gene. The CDR3 extends over 14 amino acids. V lost 0 bases and J lost 0, with 4 bases in between. DNA of the CDR3: TGTGCCAGCAGCTTGGGATATAGCAATCAGCCCCAGCATTTT. This translates into CASSLGYSNQPQHF.

This chain connects TRBV7-9 to TRBJ2-2; D may match TRBD1 or TRBD2 (5 bases each). With 3 bases removed from V and 0 bases from J, the gap between germline ends came to 8 bases. This CDR3 is 15 amino acids long. The germline CDR1 and CDR2 sequences are SEHNR and FQNEAQ (reference sequence). The CDR3 sequence is CASSFQGPNTGELFF. Here the CDR3 DNA reads TGTGCCAGCAGCTTCCAGGGACCGAACACCGGGGAGCTGTTTTTT.

The sample holds one count of this clone. The chain is built from TRBV7-2 and TRBJ1-6; D remains ambiguous. This CDR3 is built from 16 residues. Germline V gene lookup returns CDR1 SGHTA and CDR2 FQGNSA. V lost 1 base to trimming and J lost 2 bases, with 9 bases between them. The DNA of the CDR3 is TGTGCCAGCAGCTTAGGGACGGCGACCTATAATTCACCCCTCCACTTT. Translated, it gives CASSLGTATYNSPLHF.

V and J are TRBV29-1 and TRBJ1-1, with D tentatively TRBD1 (6 bases). The V end lost 7 bases, the J end lost 3 bases, and 18 bases lay between the germline ends. Germline V gene data show CDR1 as SQVTM and CDR2 as ANQGSEA. The CDR3 totals 14 residues. The CDR3 bases are TGCAGCGCCGCTGCCAGGGGAAGGGACACTGAAGCTTTCTTT. It is translated as CSAAARGRDTEAFF.

The chain recombines TRBV7-8 with TRBJ1-1, with D possibly matching TRBD1 (5 bases). This CDR3 comprises 10 residues. CDR1 and CDR2 (germline): SGHVS, FQNEAQ. The V gene lost 8 bases and the J gene lost 4 bases, with 5 bases spanning the gap. CDR3 nucleotides: TGTGCCAGCGGGGGCACTGAAGCTTTCTTT. It is translated as CASGGTEAFF.

V is TRBV29-1 and J is TRBJ1-1; 7 bases line up with TRBD1. Germline CDR1 and CDR2: SQVTM and ANQGSEA. The CDR3 runs to 13 residues. J lost 3 bases, V lost 6 bases, and 7 bases had no gene match. The chain's CDR3 is CSVATGEDTEAFF. CDR3 nucleotide sequence: TGCAGCGTAGCTACAGGGGAAGACACTGAAGCTTTCTTT.

This chain joins TRBV29-1 and TRBJ2-7; no clear D. Between the trimmed V and J ends, which lost 5 bases and 5 bases, there was a span of 13 bases. The CDR3 length is 12 residues. Germline V gene sequence: CDR1 SQVTM, CDR2 ANQGSEA. The DNA of the CDR3 is TGCAGCGTTACTAAACAAGGAAACGAGCAGTACTTC. Translation gives CSVTKQGNEQYF.

The chain uses TRBV30 and TRBJ2-5; 11 nucleotides agree with TRBD2. The CDR3 contains 14 residues. The germline gives CDR1 GTSNPN, CDR2 SVGIG (reference sequence). The ends lost 2 bases at V and 5 bases at J; junction bases unmatched: 4. DNA for the CDR3: TGTGCCTGGAGTCTGACTAGCGGGGAGGAGACCCAGTACTTC. This encodes CAWSLTSGEETQYF.

The V and J genes are TRBV9 and TRBJ1-5; 11 bases are a match to TRBD1. With V trimmed by 0 bases and J by 9 bases, 2 bases remained unmatched. Germline CDR1 is SGDLS and CDR2 is YYNGEE. The CDR3 is made up of 14 amino acids. The CDR3 here is CASSVAGTGGPQHF. CDR3 nucleotide sequence: TGTGCCAGCAGCGTAGCGGGGACAGGGGGGCCCCAGCATTTT.

This chain connects TRBV4-1 to TRBJ1-1; maybe TRBD1 (6 bases). CDR1 and CDR2 (germline): MGHRA, YSYEKL. The CDR3 has 13 amino acids. Trimming left V 10 bases short and J 3 bases short, with 15 bases between. CDR3 in DNA: TGCGCCACCTCAACAGGGTTCGACACTGAAGCTTTCTTT. Protein product: CATSTGFDTEAFF.

The DNA for the CDR3 is TGTGCCTGGAGTGGAGGGAACACTGAAGCTTTCTTT. Amino acids: CAWSGGNTEAFF. The chain couples TRBV30 to TRBJ1-1; D not resolved. The CDR3 runs 12 residues. The germline V gene encodes CDR1 GTSNPN and CDR2 SVGIG (reference sequence). The ends were cut back, 1 base at V and 1 base at J, with 4 bases in the middle.

This chain uses TRBV25-1 with TRBJ1-4; tentative D call: TRBD1 (5 bases). V lost 3 bases, J lost 7 bases, and 15 bases lay in between. This CDR3 comprises 15 residues. Germline V CDR1 and CDR2: MGHDK, SYGVNS. The CDR3 DNA follows: TGTGCCAGCAGTGATCCCACAGGAGGAGGTGAAAAACTGTTTTTT. It yields the protein CASSDPTGGGEKLFF. Full variable domain (missing parts from reference TRBV25-1 and TRBJ1-4): EADIYQTPRYLVIGTGKKITLECSQTMGHDKMYWYQQDPGMELHLIHYSYGVNSTEKGDLSSESTVSRIRTEHFPLTLESARPSHTSQYLCASSDPTGGGEKLFFGSGTQLSVL.

The chain has TRBV25-1 and TRBJ2-7; the D gene is possibly TRBD2 (5 bases). The CDR3 is made up of 14 amino acids. CDR1 and CDR2 (germline): MGHDK, SYGVNS. The V end was cut by 3 bases, the J end by 3 bases, with 12 bases between. The CDR3 nucleotides read TGTGCCAGCAGTGATCGCGGGCTTAACTACGAGCAGTACTTC. Translation: CASSDRGLNYEQYF.

This clone was detected only a few times. The rearrangement uses TRBV30 and TRBJ2-1; 7 bases agree with TRBD2. The CDR3 runs to 16 residues. V lost 6 bases, J lost 8 bases, and 19 bases stayed unmatched. Germline CDR1 reads GTSNPN; CDR2 reads SVGIG (reference sequence). DNA of the CDR3: TGTGCCTGCTTTACTAGCGACTGGTTCATGGGGCATGAGCAGTTCTTC. Its translation is CACFTSDWFMGHEQFF.